The 18 T cell receptor beta chains listed next were all sequenced from one sample in a study of OX40 agonist ivuxolimab in advanced cancers. Data came from immunoSEQ multiplex PCR; TCRdb stores just in-frame clones and leaves some out. The sample includes about 67,000 clones, about 88% of them seen just once. The sequences come from CD4+ or CD8+ T cells sorted from blood, collected in a trial of the OX40 agonist ivuxolimab. These receptor sequences come from an adult with an advanced solid tumor such as melanoma, head and neck, liver or kidney cancer.

The chain combines TRBV28 with TRBJ2-1, with TRBD1 identical over 7 bases. The CDR3 runs to 16 residues. The V gene's germline CDR1 is MDHEN and CDR2 SYDVKM. The J segment lost 6 bases and the V segment lost 4 bases, leaving 12 bases of the junction unmatched. CDR3 sequence (DNA): TGTGCCAGCAGTTGGACAGGAGTTTATCGTGGCAATGAGCAGTTCTTC. Translating gives CASSWTGVYRGNEQFF.

This clone came up a few times. The chain couples TRBV6-1 to TRBJ2-7; 10 bases fit TRBD1. This CDR3 region has 15 residues. CDR1 MNHNS and CDR2 SASEGT come from the germline V gene. V shed 2 bases and J 2 bases; nucleotides not matched to a gene: 3. The CDR3 is CASSEFGTGAYEQYF. Written as DNA, the CDR3 is TGTGCCAGCAGTGAATTCGGGACAGGGGCCTACGAGCAGTACTTC.

V usage is TRBV6-1 and J usage is TRBJ1-5, with 9 bases matching TRBD1. The CDR3 totals 15 residues. Germline-derived CDR1 and CDR2 are MNHNS and SASEGT. Trimming removed 10 bases from V and 2 bases from J; junction bases left unmatched: 9. CDR3 DNA: TGTGCCACGATACAGGGGGCTTTTGGCAATCAGCCCCAGCATTTT. Protein: CATIQGAFGNQPQHF.

CDR3 nucleotide sequence: TGTGCCAGCAGCTTGGTATCCGGGGACTATGGCTACACCTTC. Its protein is CASSLVSGDYGYTF. This chain links TRBV5-4 with TRBJ1-2; unclear D gene. V was pared by 0 bases and J by 3 bases, with 9 bases between. The length of the CDR3 is 14 residues. Germline V gene data show CDR1 as SGHNT and CDR2 as YYREEE (reference sequence).

The chain uses TRBV18 and TRBJ2-1, with 8 bases matching TRBD1. Per the germline V gene, CDR1 is KGHSH and CDR2 is LQKENI. The CDR3 contains 13 residues. J was trimmed by 8 bases and V by 9 bases; bases with no gene match: 9. This chain's CDR3 is CASCPGTGDEQFF. The CDR3 DNA is TGTGCCAGTTGCCCCGGGACAGGCGATGAGCAGTTCTTC. Complete variable domain (other parts from reference TRBV18 and TRBJ2-1): NAGVMQNPRHLVRRRGQEARLRCSPMKGHSHVYWYRQLPEEGLKFMVYLQKENIIDESGMPKERFSAEFPKEGPSILRIQQVVRGDSAAYFCASCPGTGDEQFFGPGTRLTVL.

As DNA, the CDR3 is TGCAGTGCTAGAACGGGAAACGAGCAGTACTTC. Translating it yields CSARTGNEQYF. This chain uses TRBV20-1 with TRBJ2-7, with D tentatively TRBD2 (5 bases). From germline, CDR1 is DFQATT and CDR2 SNEGSKA (reference sequence). Trimming took 2 bases from V and 5 from J, leaving 7 bases between them. This CDR3 is 11 amino acids long.

The chain is built from TRBV18 and TRBJ2-3; D unclear. Germline lookup yields CDR1 KGHSH and CDR2 LQKENI. The CDR3 consists of 12 residues. CDR3 nucleotides: TGTGCAGCAGGCTACAGCACAGATACGCAGTATTTT. Protein: CAAGYSTDTQYF.

The genes are TRBV5-1 and TRBJ2-5, with TRBD1 identical over 8 bases. CDR3 size: 14 residues. The junction had 6 bases not matched to a gene; V was cut back by 2 bases and J by 6 bases. Germline CDR1 is SGHRS and CDR2 is YFSETQ. The CDR3 region has the DNA TGCGCCAGCAGCTTAGACGGACAGGGCAAGACCCAGTACTTC. Translating it yields CASSLDGQGKTQYF.

The rearrangement links TRBV11-2 to TRBJ2-7; 7 bases are shared with TRBD1. The CDR3 consists of 13 residues. Looked up from germline, CDR1 is SGHAT and CDR2 is FQNNGV. Unmatched junction bases numbered 8, after V lost 5 bases and J lost 7 bases. CDR3 residues: CASSQTGIREQYF. The CDR3, as DNA: TGTGCCAGCAGCCAGACAGGGATAAGGGAGCAGTACTTC.

This chain connects TRBV6-5 to TRBJ2-7; D possibly uses TRBD1 or TRBD2 (6 bases each). V dropped 1 base and J dropped 3 bases, with 16 bases sitting between them. This CDR3 has 16 residues. Germline values: CDR1 MNHEY, CDR2 SVGAGI. The DNA of the CDR3 is TGTGCCAGCAGTTACTTAGCGGTCGGCAGGGGCTACGAGCAGTACTTC. As protein: CASSYLAVGRGYEQYF.

The chain joins TRBV6-1 to TRBJ2-5; D assignment may be TRBD1 or TRBD2 (5 bases each). The CDR3 is 16 residues long. Between the trimmed V and J ends, which lost 4 bases and 6 bases, there was a span of 21 bases. The germline V gene has CDR1 MNHNS and CDR2 SASEGT. The CDR3 DNA reads TGTGCCAGCAGTGGGGTTTATGGGGGACCTGGACAGACCCAGTACTTC. Amino acids: CASSGVYGGPGQTQYF.

Concerning this clone itself: Other DNA sequences of this sample code for an identical CDR3. The chain couples TRBV27 to TRBJ1-5; D might be TRBD1 (5 bases). The CDR3 consists of 13 residues. Germline CDR1 and CDR2: MNHEY and SMNVEV (reference sequence). V shed 6 bases and J shed 2 bases, with 8 bases lying between them. The CDR3 is CASSLQGNQPQHF. As DNA, the CDR3 is TGTGCCAGCAGCCTACAGGGCAATCAGCCCCAGCATTTT.

This clone was seen a few times. The chain combines TRBV6-5 with TRBJ2-5; D possibly corresponds to TRBD2 (6 bases). The CDR3 totals 16 residues. V lost 0 bases and J lost 2, with 13 bases in between. Per the germline V gene, CDR1 is MNHEY and CDR2 is SVGAGI. CDR3: CASSYSLSSGQETQYF. CDR3 bases: TGTGCCAGCAGTTACTCCCTGAGTAGCGGACAAGAGACCCAGTACTTC.

The chain employs TRBV5-1 and TRBJ2-7, with D possibly TRBD1 on 8 matching bases. From germline, CDR1 is SGHRS and CDR2 YFSETQ. V gave up 0 bases and J gave up 5 bases, with 24 bases separating them. The CDR3 length is 18 residues. CDR3 DNA sequence: TGCGCCAGCAGCTTGGCAATCTCCGGGAGGACAGGGTTCCACGAGCAGTACTTC. As protein: CASSLAISGRTGFHEQYF.

The rearrangement joins TRBV28 to TRBJ2-1, with D perhaps matching TRBD2 (6 bases). Deletions cut 5 bases from V and 8 bases from J, with 19 bases between. Germline V gene lookup returns CDR1 MDHEN and CDR2 SYDVKM. CDR3 length: 15 amino acids. The CDR3 region is CASSQPGARVHEQFF. The CDR3 nucleotides read TGTGCCAGCAGTCAGCCGGGAGCCCGGGTCCATGAGCAGTTCTTC.

This chain links TRBV7-2 with TRBJ1-2, with unresolved D. Germline-derived CDR1 and CDR2 are SGHTA and FQGNSA. CDR3 length: 13 amino acids. V lost 0 bases to trimming and J lost 7 bases, with 9 bases between them. The CDR3: CASSLAREFGYTF. The CDR3, as DNA: TGTGCCAGCAGCTTAGCGCGTGAGTTTGGCTACACCTTC.

The chain carries TRBV15 and TRBJ2-5; D remains unclear. Germline values: CDR1 LNHNV, CDR2 YYDKDF (reference sequence). CDR3 length: 12 residues. Trimming removed 9 bases at V and 5 bases at J, with 13 bases between. The CDR3 sequence is CATSRSRETQYF. The CDR3 DNA sequence: TGTGCCACAAGTCGGAGTCGGGAGACCCAGTACTTC. The full variable domain, with the rest looked up from reference TRBV15 and TRBJ2-5, is DAMVIQNPRYQVTQFGKPVTLSCSQTLNHNVMYWYQQKSSQAPKLLFHYYDKDFNNEADTPDNFQSRRPNTSFCFLDIRSPGLGDTAMYLCATSRSRETQYFGPGTRLLVL.

The chain links TRBV27 to TRBJ2-7, with D perhaps matching TRBD1 or TRBD2 (5 bases each). Germline loops: CDR1 MNHEY, CDR2 SMNVEV (reference sequence). The CDR3 spans 14 residues. V shed 4 bases and J shed 2 bases, with 12 bases lying between them. Written as DNA, the CDR3 is TGTGCCAGCAGTTCCCGGGGCGGACCCTACGAGCAGTACTTC. Translation gives CASSSRGGPYEQYF.